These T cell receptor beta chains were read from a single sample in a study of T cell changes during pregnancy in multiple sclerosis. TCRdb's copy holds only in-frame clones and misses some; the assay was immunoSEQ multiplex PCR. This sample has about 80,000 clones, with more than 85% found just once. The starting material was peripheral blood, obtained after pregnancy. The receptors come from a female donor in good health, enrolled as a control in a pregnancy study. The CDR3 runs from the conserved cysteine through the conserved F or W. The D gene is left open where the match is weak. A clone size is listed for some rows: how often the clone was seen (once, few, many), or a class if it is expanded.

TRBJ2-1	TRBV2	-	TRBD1	CASRPRGRGDEQFF	TGTGCCAGCAGGCCCAGGGGGCGAGGCGATGAGCAGTTCTTC
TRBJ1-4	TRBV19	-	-	CASSWGLITNEKLFF	TGTGCCAGTAGTTGGGGGCTAATAACTAATGAAAAACTGTTTTTT
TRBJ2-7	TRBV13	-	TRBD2	CASSFSTPGTSATYEQYF	TGTGCCAGCAGCTTCTCGACCCCAGGGACTAGCGCAACCTACGAGCAGTACTTC
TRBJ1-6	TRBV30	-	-	CATRPTDSPLHF	TGTGCAACCAGGCCTACCGATTCACCCCTCCACTTT
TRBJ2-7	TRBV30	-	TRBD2	CAWRVYAGAGEQYF	TGTGCCTGGAGGGTTTATGCGGGAGCCGGGGAGCAGTACTTC
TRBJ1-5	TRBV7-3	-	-	CASSPGRNQPQHF	TGTGCCAGCAGCCCGGGAAGGAATCAGCCCCAGCATTTT
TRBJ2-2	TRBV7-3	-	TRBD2	CASSPQGLAGGNTGELFF	TGTGCCAGCAGCCCCCAGGGACTAGCGGGAGGAAACACCGGGGAGCTGTTTTTT
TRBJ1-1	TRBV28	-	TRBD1	CASSFLEAGGSTEAFF	TGTGCCAGCAGTTTCCTCGAGGCAGGGGGCTCCACTGAAGCTTTCTTT
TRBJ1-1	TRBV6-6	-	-	CAGARAVVNTEAFF	TGTGCCGGGGCCAGGGCGGTGGTAAACACTGAAGCTTTCTTT
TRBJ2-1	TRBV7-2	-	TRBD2	CASSQQSGGYNEQFF	TGTGCCAGCAGTCAACAGAGCGGGGGGTACAATGAGCAGTTCTTC
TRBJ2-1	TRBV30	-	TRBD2	CAWKQRGGRSYNEQFF	TGTGCCTGGAAACAGCGGGGGGGCCGCTCCTACAATGAGCAGTTCTTC
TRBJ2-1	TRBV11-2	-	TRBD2	CASSSRPGLEHNEQFF	TGTGCCAGCAGCTCCCGACCGGGACTAGAGCACAATGAGCAGTTCTTC
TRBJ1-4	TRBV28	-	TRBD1	CASRQGALVELFF	TGTGCCAGCAGACAGGGGGCGTTGGTGGAACTGTTTTTT
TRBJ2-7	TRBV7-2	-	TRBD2	CASSLALSSGSYEQYF	TGTGCCAGCAGCTTAGCGCTATCTAGCGGGAGCTACGAGCAGTACTTC
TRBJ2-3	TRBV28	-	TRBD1	CASRKRQGRPDSTDTQYF	TGTGCCAGCAGGAAAAGACAGGGGAGGCCTGATAGCACAGATACGCAGTATTTT
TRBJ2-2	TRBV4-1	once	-	CASSQGAGWGTGELFF	TGCGCCAGCAGCCAAGGGGCGGGTTGGGGCACCGGGGAGCTGTTTTTT
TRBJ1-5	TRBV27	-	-	CATPQAPSGGGPDQPQHF	TGTGCCACCCCCCAGGCTCCTTCGGGGGGGGGTCCTGATCAGCCCCAGCATTTT
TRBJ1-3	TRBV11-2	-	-	CASSLGAFPGSSNTIYF	TGTGCCAGCAGCTTAGGAGCTTTTCCAGGAAGTAGTAACACCATATATTTT
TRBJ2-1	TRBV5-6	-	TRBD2	CASSPRGLAGGLAEQFF	TGTGCCAGCAGCCCCCGGGGGCTAGCGGGGGGGCTTGCTGAGCAGTTCTTC
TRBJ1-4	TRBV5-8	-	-	CASSLIAGEKLFF	TGTGCCAGCAGCTTGATAGCTGGGGAAAAACTGTTTTTT
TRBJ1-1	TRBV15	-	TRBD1	CATSRDLGTGITEAFF	TGTGCCACCAGCAGAGATCTCGGGACAGGGATAACTGAAGCTTTCTTT
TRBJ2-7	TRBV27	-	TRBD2	CASSPSSGRSYEQYF	TGTGCCAGCAGTCCCTCTAGCGGGCGTTCCTACGAGCAGTACTTC
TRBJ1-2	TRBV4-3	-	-	CASSQEGAAFGDGYTF	TGCGCCAGCAGCCAAGAGGGGGCAGCATTCGGGGATGGCTACACCTTC
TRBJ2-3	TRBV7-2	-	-	CASSSFPRGADTQYF	TGTGCCAGCAGCTCTTTCCCTAGAGGAGCAGATACGCAGTATTTT
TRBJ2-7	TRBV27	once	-	CASSAQEGRAQQYF	TGTGCCAGCAGTGCACAGGAGGGCCGGGCCCAGCAGTACTTC
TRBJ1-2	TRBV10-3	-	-	CAISDSTRDTKYGYTF	TGTGCCATCAGTGACTCTACCCGGGATACCAAGTATGGCTACACCTTC
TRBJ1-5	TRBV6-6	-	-	CASSKSDSNQPQHF	TGTGCCAGCAGTAAATCAGATAGCAATCAGCCCCAGCATTTT
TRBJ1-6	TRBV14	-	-	CASSKEGRSPLHF	TGTGCCAGCAGCAAGGAGGGCAGGTCACCCCTCCACTTT
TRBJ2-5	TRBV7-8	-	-	CASSPQGPQYF	TGTGCCAGCAGCCCGCAGGGTCCCCAGTACTTC
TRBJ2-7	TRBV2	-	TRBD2	CASSEAVGGGSYEQYF	TGTGCCAGCAGTGAAGCGGTTGGGGGGGGCTCCTACGAGCAGTACTTC
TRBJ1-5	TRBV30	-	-	CAWSAGDSNQPQHF	TGTGCCTGGTCGGCAGGGGATAGCAATCAGCCCCAGCATTTT
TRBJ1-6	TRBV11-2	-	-	CASSLESDSPLHF	TGTGCCAGCAGCTTAGAATCAGATTCACCCCTCCACTTT
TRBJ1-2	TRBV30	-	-	CAWLQGANYGYTF	TGTGCCTGGCTACAGGGCGCTAACTATGGCTACACCTTC
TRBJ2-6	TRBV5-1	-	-	CASSWASLSGANVLTF	TGCGCCAGCAGCTGGGCCTCTCTCTCTGGGGCCAACGTCCTGACTTTC
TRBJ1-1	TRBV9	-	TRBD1	CASSVGTGSGETEAFF	TGTGCCAGCAGCGTCGGGACAGGGTCTGGAGAGACTGAAGCTTTCTTT
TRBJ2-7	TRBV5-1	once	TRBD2	CASSPPGLGLLREQYF	TGCGCCAGCAGCCCGCCGGGACTAGGCCTCCTGCGCGAGCAGTACTTC
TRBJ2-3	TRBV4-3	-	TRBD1	CASSQVGTGGADTQYF	TGCGCCAGCAGCCAAGTGGGGACAGGGGGCGCAGATACGCAGTATTTT
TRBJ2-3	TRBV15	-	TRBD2	CATSMGAGGLTDTQYF	TGTGCCACCAGCATGGGAGCGGGGGGCCTCACAGATACGCAGTATTTT
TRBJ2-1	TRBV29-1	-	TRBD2	CSVEGGGVNEQFF	TGCAGCGTTGAAGGGGGAGGGGTCAATGAGCAGTTCTTC
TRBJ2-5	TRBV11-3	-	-	CASSFPGQETQYF	TGTGCCAGCAGCTTCCCAGGGCAAGAGACCCAGTACTTC
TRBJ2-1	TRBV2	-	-	CASSDRDSYNEQFF	TGTGCCAGCAGTGATCGGGACTCTTACAATGAGCAGTTCTTC
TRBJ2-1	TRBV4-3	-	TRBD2	CASSHGRTSGKNEQFF	TGCGCCAGCAGCCACGGCAGGACTAGCGGGAAAAATGAGCAGTTCTTC
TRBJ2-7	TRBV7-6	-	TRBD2	CASSLSGTYEQYF	TGTGCCAGCAGCTTAAGCGGGACCTACGAGCAGTACTTC
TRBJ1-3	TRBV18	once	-	CASSPPGGIDGNTIYF	TGTGCCAGCTCACCACCCGGCGGAATCGATGGAAACACCATATATTTT
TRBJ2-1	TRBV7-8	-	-	CASSLEFLSVEQFF	TGTGCCAGCAGCTTAGAGTTTTTGAGCGTTGAGCAGTTCTTC
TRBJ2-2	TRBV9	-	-	CAAQGLGELFF	TGTGCCGCGCAGGGTCTTGGGGAGCTGTTTTTT
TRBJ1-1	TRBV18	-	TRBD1	CASSLRQGPEAFF	TGTGCCAGCTCCCTACGACAGGGACCTGAAGCTTTCTTT
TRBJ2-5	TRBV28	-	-	CASSRGTETQYF	TGTGCCAGCAGCCGGGGGACAGAGACCCAGTACTTC
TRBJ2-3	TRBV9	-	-	CASSLAPRWSDTQYF	TGTGCCAGCAGCCTCGCCCCGCGGTGGTCAGATACGCAGTATTTT
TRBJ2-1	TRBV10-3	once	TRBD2	CAISRERGGNNEQFF	TGTGCCATCAGTCGAGAGCGGGGGGGGAACAATGAGCAGTTCTTC